This T cell receptor beta chain was obtained from a study of post-analysis software for immune sequencing data. For the study at large: Multiple sclerosis in the patients followed relapsing-remitting, secondary progressive and progressive-relapsing courses.

Germline CDR1 is MNHEY and CDR2 is SMNVEV (reference sequence). The CDR3 is 17 residues long. A word on this clonotype: What it binds is not known.

General study points: A few TRBV segments, TRBV5-6, TRBV5-1 and TRBV20-1 among them, were found more frequent in patients than controls. The study found significantly lower normalized Chao1 diversity in multiple sclerosis patients than in controls.

Every TCR beta cDNA library bore unique molecular identifiers. TCRdb used MiXCR to reprocess the PCR reads, holding one entry per CDR3 protein. The sample lists fewer than 900,000 distinct CDR3 sequences, approximately 44% occurring once. The chain combines TRBV27 with TRBJ2-5; D unresolved. The end of the DNA aligns better with TRBJ2-1, so the J call may be wrong. The material sequenced was blood. This clonotype originated in a girl aged 10 to 17 with multiple sclerosis. The CDR3 reads CASSPNGRQTYQETQFF. CDR3 nucleotide sequence: TGTGCCAGCAGTCCTAATGGACGGCAAACGTACCAAGAGACCCAGTTCTTC.